Presented here are 30 T cell receptor beta chains from one specimen sequenced in a study of blood T cell repertoires in COVID-19. The table came from immunoSEQ multiplex PCR; TCRdb's copy has only in-frame clones and leaves some out. This table has around 40,000 clones, approximately 92% appearing once. Sequencing was done on a sample of peripheral blood. Source of these receptors: a woman older than 75 with acute or convalescent COVID-19.

The rearrangement links TRBV29-1 to TRBJ2-1; 10 nucleotides match TRBD2. V lost 2 bases to trimming and J lost 8 bases; unmatched junction nucleotides: 9. The germline CDR1 and CDR2 sequences are SQVTM and ANQGSEA. The CDR3 is made up of 15 amino acids. Written as DNA, the CDR3 is TGCAGCGTTGAACAGGTCCTAGCGGGGGATTATGAGCAGTTCTTC. Translation gives CSVEQVLAGDYEQFF.

This chain joins TRBV4-1 and TRBJ1-1; TRBD1 matches at 8 bases. Germline CDR1 reads MGHRA; CDR2 reads YSYEKL. V dropped 1 base and J dropped 1; count of bases not matched to a gene: 11. This CDR3 region has 18 residues. Here the CDR3 DNA reads TGCGCCAGCAGCCAAGGACCAGGGGGCATAGGGGCGAACACTGAAGCTTTCTTT. It encodes CASSQGPGGIGANTEAFF.

In regard to this clone: The identical CDR3 is also encoded by other nucleotide sequences in the sample. J is TRBJ1-2 and V is TRBV19; D is perhaps TRBD1 (5 bases). CDR1 LNHDA and CDR2 SQIVND come from the germline V gene (reference sequence). The CDR3 is 10 amino acids. The V end was cut by 9 bases, the J end by 8 bases, with 10 bases between. DNA of the CDR3: TGTGCCAGCGGAGGGGTCGGCTACACCTTC. The encoded protein is CASGGVGYTF.

In this sample, this clone turned up a few times. The rearrangement uses TRBV6-2 or TRBV6-3 and TRBJ1-1, with 7 nucleotides matching TRBD1. This CDR3 is 17 amino acids long. In germline, CDR1 is MNHEY, CDR2 SVGEGT. The V and J ends lost 0 bases and 5 bases, in that order; junction bases with no gene match: 12. CDR3 region: CASSYSVGYRGLTEAFF. In nucleotides, the CDR3 is TGTGCCAGCAGTTACTCGGTCGGGTATAGGGGGCTTACTGAAGCTTTCTTT.

The chain couples TRBV6-5 to TRBJ2-3, with no clear D. Germline CDR1 and CDR2: MNHEY and SVGAGI. CDR3 length: 12 amino acids. V dropped 6 bases and J dropped 3 bases, with 7 bases sitting between them. For the CDR3, the DNA is TGTGCCAGCAGGACAAGGACAGATACGCAGTATTTT. Translated: CASRTRTDTQYF.

CDR3 protein: CASSGPGDNEQFF. CDR3 coding DNA: TGTGCCAGCAGTGGACCAGGGGACAATGAGCAGTTCTTC. J is TRBJ2-1 and V is TRBV2; a possible D gene is TRBD1 (6 bases). Trimming pared 4 bases from V and 5 bases from J, leaving 9 bases between. Germline V gene sequence: CDR1 SNHLY, CDR2 FYNNEI. The CDR3 length is 13 residues. The whole variable domain, filled in from reference TRBV2 and TRBJ2-1, reads EPEVTQTPSHQVTQMGQEVILRCVPISNHLYFYWYRQILGQKVEFLVSFYNNEISEKSEIFDDQFSVERPDGSNFTLKIRSTKLEDSAMYFCASSGPGDNEQFFGPGTRLTVL.

The CDR3 DNA reads TGTGCCAGCAGCACCCAGCGGGGGGACTACAATGAGCAGTTCTTC. Residues: CASSTQRGDYNEQFF. This chain links TRBV5-6 with TRBJ2-1; TRBD2 agrees at 9 bases. V shed 4 bases, J shed 3 bases, and the junction held 5 bases outside the gene matches. The CDR3 spans 15 residues. The V gene's germline CDR1 is SGHDT and CDR2 YYEEEE.

The chain links TRBV6-6 to TRBJ2-3; the match to TRBD2 covers 7 bases. CDR3 length: 15 residues. Per germline, CDR1 MNHNY and CDR2 SVGAGI (reference sequence). Losses at the gene ends were 7 bases for V and 1 base for J; bases not matched to a gene: 8. In DNA form, the CDR3 reads TGTGCCAGCACCAAGGGAGGGTTGGGCACAGATACGCAGTATTTT. As protein: CASTKGGLGTDTQYF.

The chain recombines TRBV19 with TRBJ2-1, with 15 bases fitting TRBD2. J lost 0 bases, V lost 4 bases, and 7 bases had no gene match. CDR1 LNHDA and CDR2 SQIVND come from the germline V gene (reference sequence). The CDR3 loop spans 19 amino acids. CDR3 sequence: CASSTGLAGGPSSYNEQFF. The DNA of the CDR3 is TGTGCCAGTAGTACGGGACTAGCGGGGGGTCCGAGCTCCTACAATGAGCAGTTCTTC. Based on the CDR3 plus reference TRBV19 and TRBJ2-1, the full variable domain is DGGITQSPKYLFRKEGQNVTLSCEQNLNHDAMYWYRQDPGQGLRLIYYSQIVNDFQKGDIAEGYSVSREKKESFPLTVTSAQKNPTAFYLCASSTGLAGGPSSYNEQFFGPGTRLTVL.

The chain links TRBV2 to TRBJ1-5, with TRBD1 matching 8 bases. Germline CDR1 and CDR2: SNHLY and FYNNEI. Trimming took 8 bases from V and 3 from J; bases not matched to a gene: 6. The CDR3 runs 14 residues. The CDR3 region is CASWTGNTNQPQHF. CDR3 coding DNA: TGTGCCAGCTGGACAGGGAATACCAATCAGCCCCAGCATTTT.

This clone appeared once. This sequence joins TRBV4-1 and TRBJ2-2; TRBD2 aligns across 8 bases. With V trimmed by 1 base and J by 0 bases, 7 bases remained unmatched. The CDR3 consists of 18 residues. In germline, CDR1 is MGHRA, CDR2 YSYEKL. The CDR3 protein is CASSQASPAGANTGELFF. The CDR3 coding sequence is TGCGCCAGCAGCCAAGCCTCTCCAGCGGGAGCGAACACCGGGGAGCTGTTTTTT.

This rearrangement joins TRBV5-1 to TRBJ2-7; 7 nucleotides line up with TRBD1. This CDR3 spans 13 amino acids. The trim removed 4 bases at V and 3 bases at J, leaving 4 bases unmatched. Germline loops: CDR1 SGHRS, CDR2 YFSETQ. CDR3 in DNA: TGCGCCAGCAGCCGGGACAGAAACTACGAGCAGTACTTC. Translation: CASSRDRNYEQYF.

The gene calls are TRBV2 and TRBJ1-5, with 8 bases aligning to TRBD1. Looked up from germline, CDR1 is SNHLY and CDR2 is FYNNEI. V dropped 6 bases and J dropped 3; count of bases not matched to a gene: 4. This CDR3 is built from 14 residues. The CDR3 region has the DNA TGTGCCAGCAGCCAGGACAGGGTCAATCAGCCCCAGCATTTT. Translation gives CASSQDRVNQPQHF.

The chain is built from TRBV6-5 and TRBJ1-1, with D maybe TRBD1 (6 bases). V lost 4 bases and J lost 3, with 12 bases in between. Germline CDR1 MNHEY, CDR2 SVGAGI. CDR3 size: 14 residues. CDR3 amino acids: CASSSIDRYTEAFF. CDR3 in DNA: TGTGCCAGCAGTTCCATCGACAGGTACACTGAAGCTTTCTTT.

This rearrangement joins TRBV2 to TRBJ2-7; 8 nucleotides align to TRBD1. This CDR3 spans 15 amino acids. Trimming at V came to 7 bases and at J to 0 bases, leaving 8 bases not matched to a gene. Germline CDR1 SNHLY, CDR2 FYNNEI. Here the CDR3 reads CASTGGQGLSYEQYF. The DNA for the CDR3 is TGTGCCAGCACCGGTGGACAGGGTCTCTCCTACGAGCAGTACTTC.

Here the CDR3 DNA reads TGTGCCAGCAGTTCGCGGACAGCCTCTGGGGCCAACGTCCTGACTTTC. Its protein is CASSSRTASGANVLTF. The rearrangement joins TRBV6-5 to TRBJ2-6; D is perhaps TRBD1 (6 bases). Germline assignment: CDR1 MNHEY and CDR2 SVGAGI. The CDR3 length is 16 residues. Trimming left V 4 bases short and J 0 bases short, with 10 bases between.

This sequence joins TRBV6-2 or TRBV6-3 and TRBJ1-2; possible D gene TRBD1, 6 bases. V was trimmed by 5 bases and J by 7 bases, leaving 14 bases between them. Per the germline V gene, CDR1 is MNHEY and CDR2 is SVGEGT. This CDR3 has 13 amino acids. CDR3 region: CASSQAPDSGYTF. The DNA of the CDR3 is TGTGCCAGCAGTCAAGCCCCGGACAGTGGCTACACCTTC.

This clone was detected once. This chain links TRBV6-5 with TRBJ1-2; D may be TRBD1 (5 bases). Germline V gives CDR1 MNHEY, CDR2 SVGAGI. The V end was cut by 6 bases, the J end by 8 bases, with 19 bases between. This CDR3 region has 14 residues. CDR3 sequence: CASRALGGDWGYTF. The CDR3 DNA follows: TGTGCCAGCAGAGCCCTTGGGGGGGACTGGGGCTACACCTTC.

The CDR3 loop is CASSPTTGNTEAFF. The DNA of the CDR3 is TGCGCCAGCAGCCCAACGACGGGGAACACTGAAGCTTTCTTT. This rearrangement joins TRBV5-1 to TRBJ1-1; no firm D call. The CDR3 runs 14 residues. The germline V gene has CDR1 SGHRS and CDR2 YFSETQ. V gave up 4 bases and J gave up 1 base, with 11 bases separating them. The entire variable domain, with the rest obtained from reference TRBV5-1 and TRBJ1-1, is as follows: KAGVTQTPRYLIKTRGQQVTLSCSPISGHRSVSWYQQTPGQGLQFLFEYFSETQRNKGNFPGRFSGRQFSNSRSEMNVSTLELGDSALYLCASSPTTGNTEAFFGQGTRLTVV.

V and J are TRBV18 and TRBJ1-2, with D perhaps TRBD1 (6 bases). Trimming stripped 3 bases from V and 8 bases from J, with 22 bases between. Germline CDR1 KGHSH, CDR2 LQKENI. This CDR3 spans 16 amino acids. This chain's CDR3 is CASSPPARGGGSGYTF. CDR3 DNA sequence: TGTGCCAGCTCACCCCCGGCGAGGGGGGGTGGAAGCGGCTACACCTTC.

Here the CDR3 DNA reads TGCGCCAGCAGCCCGGGGACAGGACAAGAGACCCAGTACTTC. Encoded protein: CASSPGTGQETQYF. This chain connects TRBV5-1 to TRBJ2-5, with TRBD1 matching over 8 bases. This CDR3 spans 14 amino acids. The J segment lost 2 bases and the V segment lost 4 bases, leaving 4 bases of the junction unmatched. The germline CDR1 and CDR2 sequences are SGHRS and YFSETQ.

The rearrangement joins TRBV7-2 to TRBJ1-1, with 7 nucleotides matching TRBD1. The V and J ends lost 5 bases and 4 bases, in that order; junction bases with no gene match: 4. The germline V gene has CDR1 SGHTA and CDR2 FQGNSA. This CDR3 spans 13 amino acids. DNA for the CDR3: TGTGCCAGCAGCACAGGGGTCATCACTGAAGCTTTCTTT. Residues: CASSTGVITEAFF.

This rearrangement joins TRBV18 to TRBJ2-1; TRBD1 is a possible D gene (6 bases). V shed 6 bases and J shed 5 bases, with 17 bases lying between them. The CDR3 has 15 residues. Germline V CDR1 and CDR2: KGHSH, LQKENI. The CDR3 protein is CASSRDNGENNEQFF. Here the CDR3 DNA reads TGTGCCAGCTCCCGGGACAACGGGGAGAACAATGAGCAGTTCTTC.

The table lists this clone with a count of one. The V gene is TRBV7-2, the J gene TRBJ1-5; D may be TRBD1 (5 bases). CDR1 SGHTA and CDR2 FQGNSA come from the germline V gene. This CDR3 has 15 amino acids. V was trimmed by 4 bases and J by 5 bases, leaving 15 bases between them. CDR3 DNA: TGTGCCAGCAGCTCGGTGGGGGGGGGTTATCAGCCCCAGCATTTT. As protein: CASSSVGGGYQPQHF.

This sequence joins TRBV12-5 and TRBJ1-2; 8 bases line up with TRBD1. V lost 2 bases, J lost 4 bases, and 3 bases stayed unmatched. Germline V gene lookup returns CDR1 LGHNT and CDR2 FRNRAP. The CDR3 covers 14 residues. The CDR3 region has the DNA TGTGCTAGTGGTTTGAATGACAGGGGCTATGGCTACACCTTC. Translation: CASGLNDRGYGYTF.

The J gene is TRBJ2-7, the V gene TRBV5-6; the D is unclear. The length of the CDR3 is 12 residues. Germline V gene lookup returns CDR1 SGHDT and CDR2 YYEEEE. V was pared by 3 bases and J by 5 bases, with 9 bases between. CDR3 region: CASSSGFDEQYF. The CDR3 DNA reads TGTGCCAGCAGCTCCGGGTTCGACGAGCAGTACTTC.

The chain uses TRBV6-1 and TRBJ1-3; 10 nucleotides agree with TRBD1. Looked up from germline, CDR1 is MNHNS and CDR2 is SASEGT. The trim removed 3 bases at V and 0 bases at J, leaving 2 bases unmatched. CDR3 length equals 16 residues. CDR3 nucleotide sequence: TGTGCCAGCAGTGAGGGGACAGGGGACTCTGGAAACACCATATATTTT. Protein: CASSEGTGDSGNTIYF.

The CDR3 reads CASSLEGQGFRSYNEQFF. As DNA, the CDR3 is TGCGCCAGCAGCTTGGAGGGACAGGGGTTTCGGTCCTACAATGAGCAGTTCTTC. The J gene is TRBJ2-1, the V gene TRBV5-1, with 10 bases identical to TRBD1. V lost 0 bases to trimming and J lost 1 base; unmatched junction nucleotides: 7. CDR1 and CDR2 (germline): SGHRS, YFSETQ. CDR3 size: 18 residues.

V and J are TRBV2 and TRBJ1-2; D is unclear. The CDR3 is made up of 12 amino acids. CDR1 is SNHLY, CDR2 FYNNEI, per germline. Trimming removed 4 bases from V and 5 bases from J, with 8 bases in between. The CDR3 DNA reads TGTGCCAGCAGTGCTGACGGGTATGGCTACACCTTC. It specifies CASSADGYGYTF.

The chain couples TRBV2 to TRBJ2-1; D is unclear. Germline CDR1 is SNHLY and CDR2 is FYNNEI. V lost 7 bases and J lost 3, with 10 bases in between. This CDR3 has 13 residues. The CDR3 loop reads CASTWQYYNEQFF. The CDR3 coding sequence is TGTGCCAGCACCTGGCAGTACTACAATGAGCAGTTCTTC.